What follows are 30 T cell receptor beta chains derived from one specimen sequenced in a study of blood T cell repertoires in COVID-19. TCRdb keeps only in-frame clones here, not all; method: immunoSEQ multiplex PCR. The repertoire holds roughly 220,000 clones, about 90% seen once, with 14% to 15% in the top ten. Material for sequencing was PBMCs or T cells enriched from blood (not recorded which). Receptors were obtained from a woman between 50 and 59 years old with acute COVID-19.

The rearrangement joins TRBV27 to TRBJ2-1, with TRBD2 identical over 7 bases. Trimming removed 6 bases from V and 3 bases from J; junction bases left unmatched: 8. The CDR3 loop spans 15 amino acids. Per the germline V gene, CDR1 is MNHEY and CDR2 is SMNVEV (reference sequence). The CDR3 DNA reads as TGTGCCAGCAGCCAACGGGCTAGCGGCTACAATGAGCAGTTCTTC. It encodes CASSQRASGYNEQFF.

The chain employs TRBV3-1 (or the pseudogene TRBV3-2) and TRBJ2-7; tentative D call: TRBD2 (6 bases). From germline, CDR1 is LGHDT and CDR2 YNNKEL (reference sequence). Trimming took off 1 base at V and 5 bases at J, with 9 bases between the two ends. There are 13 residues in the CDR3. This chain's CDR3 is CASSQVGGHEQYF. The CDR3 DNA follows: TGTGCCAGCAGCCAAGTCGGGGGACACGAGCAGTACTTC.

The chain recombines TRBV7-8 with TRBJ1-4; D is possibly TRBD1 (5 bases). This CDR3 is 15 amino acids long. V gave up 1 base and J gave up 8 bases, with 14 bases separating them. Germline V gene lookup returns CDR1 SGHVS and CDR2 FQNEAQ. The CDR3 coding sequence is TGTGCCAGCAGCTTAGAGGGCGGGGCTTGGGAAAAACTGTTTTTT. This codes for CASSLEGGAWEKLFF.

This rearrangement joins TRBV7-9 to TRBJ1-4, with 10 bases that match TRBD1. CDR1 and CDR2 (germline): SEHNR, FQNEAQ (reference sequence). V shed 5 bases, J shed 6 bases, and the junction held 18 bases outside the gene matches. CDR3 length: 19 residues. The CDR3 region has the DNA TGTGCCAGCAGCAGAGGCCCGGGACAGGGGTGGGTAAAAGATGAAAAACTGTTTTTT. Amino acids: CASSRGPGQGWVKDEKLFF.

The chain employs TRBV29-1 and TRBJ2-3; D is possibly TRBD1 (6 bases). The CDR3 totals 16 residues. Germline lookup yields CDR1 SQVTM and CDR2 ANQGSEA. V shed 6 bases and J shed 2 bases, with 21 bases lying between them. CDR3 region: CSVAQGLTRDTDTQYF. CDR3 nucleotide sequence: TGCAGCGTCGCCCAGGGGCTAACTAGAGACACAGATACGCAGTATTTT.

The rearrangement joins TRBV19 to TRBJ1-4, with unresolved D. Germline-derived CDR1 and CDR2 are LNHDA and SQIVND (reference sequence). V was shortened by 3 bases and J by 8 bases, with 13 bases between the two germline ends. This CDR3 contains 14 residues. The CDR3 DNA sequence: TGTGCCAGTAGTATCGCCTACGAGGCCGAAAAACTGTTTTTT. It translates to CASSIAYEAEKLFF. Full variable domain (rest looked up from reference TRBV19 and TRBJ1-4): DGGITQSPKYLFRKEGQNVTLSCEQNLNHDAMYWYRQDPGQGLRLIYYSQIVNDFQKGDIAEGYSVSREKKESFPLTVTSAQKNPTAFYLCASSIAYEAEKLFFGSGTQLSVL.

This sequence joins TRBV6-5 and TRBJ2-7, with 12 bases fitting TRBD1. In germline, CDR1 is MNHEY, CDR2 SVGAGI. V was pared by 2 bases and J by 6 bases, with 8 bases of the junction left unmatched. This CDR3 is built from 16 residues. In DNA, the CDR3 is TGTGCCAGCAGTTACAGGAGGGGACAGGGGGCTGTCGAGCAGTACTTC. Its translation: CASSYRRGQGAVEQYF.

The rearrangement joins TRBV7-3 to TRBJ2-3; 10 bases match TRBD2. The V and J ends lost 5 bases and 0 bases, in that order; junction bases with no gene match: 5. Germline V lookup: CDR1 SGHTA, CDR2 FQGTGA. The CDR3 extends over 16 amino acids. CDR3 DNA: TGTGCCAGCAGCCGAGCGGGAGGGCCTAGCACAGATACGCAGTATTTT. Its translation: CASSRAGGPSTDTQYF. The whole variable domain, remainder taken from reference TRBV7-3 and TRBJ2-3, is GAGVSQTPSNKVTEKGKYVELRCDPISGHTALYWYRQSLGQGPEFLIYFQGTGAADDSGLPNDRFFAVRPEGSVSTLKIQRTERGDSAVYLCASSRAGGPSTDTQYFGPGTRLTVL.

This chain joins TRBV7-2 and TRBJ2-7; D perhaps matches TRBD2 (5 bases). This CDR3 has 13 residues. Trimming took off 1 base at V and 3 bases at J, with 7 bases between the two ends. CDR1 and CDR2 from the germline V gene are SGHTA and FQGNSA. The CDR3 bases are TGTGCCAGCAGCTTAGTAGCGTTCTACGAGCAGTACTTC. This translates into CASSLVAFYEQYF.

This rearrangement joins TRBV5-4 to TRBJ2-1; 8 bases line up with TRBD1. The CDR3 loop spans 17 amino acids. Germline V CDR1 and CDR2: SGHNT, YYREEE (reference sequence). V trimming: 4 bases; J trimming: 4 bases; junction bases outside the gene matches: 13. CDR3 coding DNA: TGTGCCAGCAGCGGAGGGGCCCGGGACAGGAATTACAATGAGCAGTTCTTC. Its protein is CASSGGARDRNYNEQFF.

In this sample, this clone turned up a few times. The rearrangement uses TRBV9 and TRBJ2-1; 9 bases are shared with TRBD2. After removal of 1 base from V and 7 bases from J, the junction contained 6 bases not matched to a gene. Germline V gene lookup returns CDR1 SGDLS and CDR2 YYNGEE. This CDR3 region has 15 residues. Written as DNA, the CDR3 is TGTGCCAGCAGCGTAACGTCTAGCGGGATGAATGAGCAGTTCTTC. The encoded protein is CASSVTSSGMNEQFF.

This chain connects TRBV5-1 to TRBJ1-1; 8 nucleotides align to TRBD1. Losses at the gene ends were 0 bases for V and 3 bases for J; bases not matched to a gene: 13. The CDR3 loop spans 18 amino acids. From germline, CDR1 is SGHRS and CDR2 YFSETQ. The CDR3 DNA is TGCGCCAGCAGCTTGGTAGTCGGGACAGGCGCGATCGACACTGAAGCTTTCTTT. This codes for CASSLVVGTGAIDTEAFF.

The chain links TRBV7-6 to TRBJ2-7; 13 bases are a match to TRBD2. Trimming at V came to 3 bases and at J to 6 bases, leaving 14 bases not matched to a gene. There are 18 residues in the CDR3. The germline V gene has CDR1 SGHVS and CDR2 FNYEAQ. The CDR3 bases are TGTGCCAGCAGCTTCCACCCCAGGACTAGCGGGAGTCCCTCCGAGCAGTACTTC. This gives the protein CASSFHPRTSGSPSEQYF.

The chain combines TRBV6-4 with TRBJ1-5; no reliable D call. Germline V gives CDR1 MRHNA, CDR2 SNTAGT. The CDR3 has 15 residues. Trimming pared 7 bases from V and 5 bases from J, leaving 18 bases between. CDR3 DNA: TGTGCCAGCATCGAGAGACCCCGGGTCGATCAGCCCCAGCATTTT. Protein: CASIERPRVDQPQHF.

The gene calls are TRBV6-1 and TRBJ1-5, with TRBD1 matching 10 bases. Germline V gene lookup returns CDR1 MNHNS and CDR2 SASEGT. Trimming took 4 bases from V and 0 from J; bases not matched to a gene: 12. This CDR3 contains 19 residues. CDR3 DNA sequence: TGTGCCAGCAGTGCATATGGGACAGGGGCCTATAATAGCAATCAGCCCCAGCATTTT. Its translation: CASSAYGTGAYNSNQPQHF.

The chain employs TRBV7-3 and TRBJ2-3, with 8 bases identical to TRBD2. Germline V gene sequence: CDR1 SGHTA, CDR2 FQGTGA. The CDR3 is made up of 16 amino acids. V was pared by 8 bases and J by 0 bases, with 10 bases of the junction left unmatched. Here the CDR3 reads CASSKGLAGSTDTQYF. In nucleotides, the CDR3 is TGTGCCAGCTCCAAAGGGCTAGCGGGTAGCACAGATACGCAGTATTTT.

The J gene is TRBJ2-7, the V gene TRBV2; D not certain. Deletions cut 7 bases from V and 13 bases from J, with 26 bases between. Germline V gives CDR1 SNHLY, CDR2 FYNNEI. The CDR3 has 14 residues. CDR3 sequence: CASTSTSLVAEPYF. The CDR3 nucleotides are TGTGCCAGCACATCAACTTCTTTGGTGGCGGAGCCTTACTTC.

The rearrangement uses TRBV2 and TRBJ2-7; 9 nucleotides line up with TRBD1. Germline CDR1 and CDR2: SNHLY and FYNNEI. The CDR3 has 12 amino acids. Germline trimming cut 6 bases from V and 4 bases from J; bases unmatched to any gene: 1. The CDR3 loop reads CASRTGGYEQYF. The CDR3 DNA is TGTGCCAGCAGGACAGGGGGTTACGAGCAGTACTTC. Full variable domain (rest looked up from reference TRBV2 and TRBJ2-7): EPEVTQTPSHQVTQMGQEVILRCVPISNHLYFYWYRQILGQKVEFLVSFYNNEISEKSEIFDDQFSVERPDGSNFTLKIRSTKLEDSAMYFCASRTGGYEQYFGPGTRLTVT.

The chain links TRBV2 to TRBJ2-3; tentatively, D is TRBD2 (6 bases). V gave up 6 bases and J gave up 2 bases, with 9 bases separating them. The CDR3 consists of 13 residues. Germline CDR1 is SNHLY and CDR2 is FYNNEI. The CDR3 coding sequence is TGTGCCAGCAGAGGGGACTCCACAGATACGCAGTATTTT. As protein: CASRGDSTDTQYF.

The V call is TRBV24-1, the J call TRBJ2-7; 8 bases line up with TRBD1. Per germline, CDR1 KGHDR and CDR2 SFDVKD. Trimming took 3 bases from V and 5 from J; bases not matched to a gene: 8. This CDR3 has 15 amino acids. This CDR3 is CATSDPGRGPDEQYF. CDR3 bases: TGTGCCACCAGTGATCCGGGCAGGGGGCCGGACGAGCAGTACTTC.

V usage is TRBV27 and J usage is TRBJ2-7, with a tentative D call TRBD2 (5 bases). V lost 1 base to trimming and J lost 9 bases, with 13 bases between them. CDR1 MNHEY and CDR2 SMNVEV come from the germline V gene (reference sequence). There are 13 residues in the CDR3. The CDR3 DNA follows: TGTGCCAGCAGTTTATATCGGGAACTCGGGCAGTACTTC. Its protein is CASSLYRELGQYF.

J is TRBJ1-2 and V is TRBV15; tentatively, D is TRBD1 (5 bases). CDR1 is LNHNV and CDR2 is YYDKDF in the germline V gene (reference sequence). The CDR3 sequence is 14 residues long. V lost 5 bases, J lost 1 base, and 11 bases lay in between. CDR3 residues: CATSGTGINYGYTF. The CDR3 region has the DNA TGTGCCACCAGCGGTACAGGAATTAACTATGGCTACACCTTC. The complete variable domain, with remaining parts taken from reference TRBV15 and TRBJ1-2, reads DAMVIQNPRYQVTQFGKPVTLSCSQTLNHNVMYWYQQKSSQAPKLLFHYYDKDFNNEADTPDNFQSRRPNTSFCFLDIRSPGLGDTAMYLCATSGTGINYGYTFGSGTRLTVV.

The chain couples TRBV7-9 to TRBJ1-5, with D unresolved. Germline lookup yields CDR1 SEHNR and CDR2 FQNEAQ (reference sequence). The V and J ends lost 6 bases and 1 base respectively, with 4 bases between them. This CDR3 has 12 amino acids. The CDR3 here is CASSISNQPQHF. CDR3 sequence (DNA): TGTGCCAGCAGTATAAGCAATCAGCCCCAGCATTTT. The variable domain in full, completed from reference TRBV7-9 and TRBJ1-5, reads DTGVSQNPRHKITKRGQNVTFRCDPISEHNRLYWYRQTLGQGPEFLTYFQNEAQLEKSRLLSDRFSAERPKGSFSTLEIQRTEQGDSAMYLCASSISNQPQHFGDGTRLSIL.

The chain carries TRBV7-3 and TRBJ1-1; 9 positions agree with TRBD1. Trimming cost V 4 bases and J 1 base; bases outside gene matches: 1. Germline V gives CDR1 SGHTA, CDR2 FQGTGA. The CDR3 spans 14 residues. The CDR3 sequence: CASSSGQGNTEAFF. The CDR3 DNA is TGTGCCAGCAGCTCGGGACAGGGGAACACTGAAGCTTTCTTT.

The rearrangement links TRBV5-1 to TRBJ2-1; D perhaps matches TRBD2 (6 bases). The germline V gene has CDR1 SGHRS and CDR2 YFSETQ. This CDR3 is 16 amino acids long. Trimming shortened V by 0 bases and J by 7 bases, and 17 bases separated the two germline ends. The CDR3 DNA reads as TGCGCCAGCAGCTTGGTCGGGGGAACCCTGGGGAATGAGCAGTTCTTC. This gives the protein CASSLVGGTLGNEQFF.

The chain carries TRBV2 and TRBJ1-5; no firm D call. CDR1 is SNHLY, CDR2 FYNNEI, per germline. The V gene lost 6 bases and the J gene lost 5 bases, with 11 bases spanning the gap. CDR3 length: 13 amino acids. The chain's CDR3 is CASRTGEHQPQHF. In DNA form, the CDR3 reads TGTGCCAGCAGGACTGGGGAGCATCAGCCCCAGCATTTT.

This clone was recorded a few times. The same CDR3 arises from other DNA sequences in this sample as well. The chain combines TRBV7-9 with TRBJ1-1; no definite D call. Germline assignment: CDR1 SEHNR and CDR2 FQNEAQ (reference sequence). Trimming shortened V by 5 bases and J by 0 bases, and 7 bases separated the two germline ends. This CDR3 has 13 amino acids. The CDR3 DNA reads as TGTGCCAGCAGCCCACAGATGAACACTGAAGCTTTCTTT. This translates into CASSPQMNTEAFF.

The gene calls are TRBV4-2 and TRBJ1-2; D gene uncertain. V was trimmed by 0 bases and J by 6 bases, leaving 14 bases between them. Germline V CDR1 and CDR2: LGHNA, YNFKEQ. CDR3 length: 15 residues. Here the CDR3 reads CASSQDEGRSDGYTF. CDR3 sequence (DNA): TGTGCCAGCAGCCAAGATGAGGGTAGGTCAGATGGCTACACCTTC.

The chain is built from TRBV30 and TRBJ1-4; D gene unclear. This CDR3 comprises 15 residues. Germline CDR1 GTSNPN, CDR2 SVGIG (reference sequence). V lost 0 bases, J lost 6 bases, and 14 bases lay in between. This chain's CDR3 is CAWSVVGSLDEKLFF. CDR3 nucleotide sequence: TGTGCCTGGAGTGTGGTGGGGAGCCTAGATGAAAAACTGTTTTTT. Supplemented by reference TRBV30 and TRBJ1-4, the full variable domain reads SQTIHQWPATLVQPVGSPLSLECTVEGTSNPNLYWYRQAAGRGLQLLFYSVGIGQISSEVPQNLSASRPQDRQFILSSKKLLLSDSGFYLCAWSVVGSLDEKLFFGSGTQLSVL.

V is TRBV4-2 and J is TRBJ1-6, with 9 bases that match TRBD1. CDR1 LGHNA and CDR2 YNFKEQ come from the germline V gene. This CDR3 has 16 residues. The V and J ends lost 1 base and 6 bases, in that order; junction bases with no gene match: 4. The CDR3 sequence is CASSQAGQGINSPLHF. The CDR3 DNA is TGTGCCAGCAGCCAAGCCGGACAGGGGATTAATTCACCCCTCCACTTT.